The 22 T cell receptor beta chains below all came from one sample that was sequenced in a study of T cell responses to AZD1222 COVID-19 vaccine. Sequencing was performed with immunoSEQ multiplex PCR; in TCRdb, only in-frame clones are kept and a portion is missing. The data show approximately 130,000 clones, around 90% seen once. The sample was peripheral blood, taken 28 days after the second AZD1222 dose. The receptor source for this set is an adult who received the AZD1222 COVID-19 vaccine.

The rearrangement uses TRBV4-3 and TRBJ2-2; D is perhaps TRBD2 (6 bases). The V gene's germline CDR1 is LGHNA and CDR2 YSLEER. CDR3 length: 14 amino acids. With 1 base removed from V and 5 bases from J, the gap between germline ends came to 8 bases. The CDR3 spells CASSQGSGTGELFF. CDR3 nucleotides: TGCGCCAGCAGCCAAGGGAGCGGGACCGGGGAGCTGTTTTTT.

This chain links TRBV15 with TRBJ2-6, with D perhaps TRBD1 (6 bases). V lost 3 bases, J lost 2 bases, and 8 bases lay in between. The CDR3 is 15 amino acids. CDR1 is LNHNV, CDR2 YYDKDF, per germline (reference sequence). The CDR3 nucleotides read TGTGCCACCAGCAGTAGGGGGACTGGGGCCAACGTCCTGACTTTC. This sequence encodes CATSSRGTGANVLTF.

The chain has TRBV28 and TRBJ2-3; no clear D gene. The CDR3 spans 15 residues. The V gene lost 4 bases and the J gene lost 2 bases, with 13 bases spanning the gap. The germline V gene encodes CDR1 MDHEN and CDR2 SYDVKM. As DNA, the CDR3 is TGTGCCAGCAGTTCCACCCGGGCCACCACAGATACGCAGTATTTT. The encoded protein is CASSSTRATTDTQYF.

V usage is TRBV7-2 and J usage is TRBJ1-5; no clear D gene. Per germline, CDR1 SGHTA and CDR2 FQGNSA. The V gene lost 5 bases and the J gene lost 5 bases, with 10 bases spanning the gap. The CDR3 runs 13 residues. The CDR3 here is CASSTTGDQPQHF. The CDR3 DNA reads TGTGCCAGCAGCACGACTGGGGATCAGCCCCAGCATTTT.

This clone has just one count. This chain uses TRBV27 with TRBJ1-1; no firm D call. CDR3 size: 18 residues. The germline V gene has CDR1 MNHEY and CDR2 SMNVEV (reference sequence). V lost 4 bases and J 0 bases, leaving 21 bases between the germline ends. CDR3 sequence: CASSSERGRTFMNTEAFF. DNA of the CDR3: TGTGCCAGCAGTTCAGAACGGGGTAGGACCTTTATGAACACTGAAGCTTTCTTT.

The chain carries TRBV28 and TRBJ1-1; 7 nucleotides match TRBD1. The CDR3 loop spans 14 amino acids. CDR1 and CDR2 (germline): MDHEN, SYDVKM. The junction had 9 bases not matched to a gene; V was cut back by 6 bases and J by 5 bases. The CDR3 protein is CASSKDRRGTEAFF. CDR3 nucleotides: TGTGCCAGCAGCAAGGACAGGCGGGGGACTGAAGCTTTCTTT.

The chain uses TRBV7-9 and TRBJ1-2, with D possibly matching TRBD1 (5 bases). Germline CDR1 and CDR2: SEHNR and FQNEAQ (reference sequence). This CDR3 has 11 residues. The V and J ends lost 5 bases and 8 bases respectively, with 9 bases between them. The CDR3 here is CASSMTAGYTF. As DNA, the CDR3 is TGTGCCAGCAGCATGACAGCAGGCTACACCTTC.

This clone was seen a handful of times. The gene calls are TRBV30 and TRBJ1-3; no clear D gene. The CDR3 loop spans 13 amino acids. The V gene's germline CDR1 is GTSNPN and CDR2 SVGIG (reference sequence). V lost 2 bases, J lost 0 bases, and 5 bases lay in between. DNA for the CDR3: TGTGCCTGGAGTCAGACCTCTGGAAACACCATATATTTT. This encodes CAWSQTSGNTIYF.

The CDR3 coding sequence is TGTGCCAGCAGCTTCGGACAGGGGCTCTCCTACGAGCAGTACTTC. Its translation: CASSFGQGLSYEQYF. The chain couples TRBV7-6 to TRBJ2-7; 9 bases match TRBD1. Germline V lookup: CDR1 SGHVS, CDR2 FNYEAQ. Losses at the gene ends were 3 bases for V and 0 bases for J; bases not matched to a gene: 3. The CDR3 has 15 residues.

V is TRBV29-1 and J is TRBJ2-3; D might be TRBD2 (6 bases). V was cut by 6 bases and J by 0 bases, with 13 bases left in between. The CDR3 contains 14 residues. The V gene's germline CDR1 is SQVTM and CDR2 ANQGSEA. DNA of the CDR3: TGCAGCGTGTCGCTAGCGCCTAGCACAGATACGCAGTATTTT. Its translation: CSVSLAPSTDTQYF.

V is TRBV5-1 and J is TRBJ2-2, with TRBD2 as a possible D gene (5 bases). The CDR3 contains 15 residues. V dropped 3 bases and J dropped 4 bases, with 13 bases sitting between them. Per the germline V gene, CDR1 is SGHRS and CDR2 is YFSETQ. This chain's CDR3 is CASSWTSGGTGELFF. Here the CDR3 DNA reads TGCGCCAGCAGCTGGACGAGTGGAGGCACCGGGGAGCTGTTTTTT. The entire variable domain, with the rest obtained from reference TRBV5-1 and TRBJ2-2, is as follows: KAGVTQTPRYLIKTRGQQVTLSCSPISGHRSVSWYQQTPGQGLQFLFEYFSETQRNKGNFPGRFSGRQFSNSRSEMNVSTLELGDSALYLCASSWTSGGTGELFFGEGSRLTVL.

This chain links TRBV7-8 with TRBJ1-1; D gene ambiguous. CDR1 and CDR2 from the germline V gene are SGHVS and FQNEAQ. The V end was cut by 6 bases, the J end by 4 bases, with 18 bases between. The CDR3 extends over 15 amino acids. The CDR3 nucleotides read TGTGCCAGCAGAAGCCCTGGTCCTCAGAGCACTGAAGCTTTCTTT. Encoded protein: CASRSPGPQSTEAFF.

This clone was seen more than once but under ten times. J is TRBJ1-5 and V is TRBV28, with TRBD1 matching 7 bases. The V and J ends lost 6 bases and 2 bases, in that order; junction bases with no gene match: 13. CDR3 length: 17 amino acids. CDR1 and CDR2 (germline): MDHEN, SYDVKM. The CDR3 DNA sequence: TGTGCCAGCAGAAGTACAGGGGCTTTCGTCGGCAATCAGCCCCAGCATTTT. Its translation is CASRSTGAFVGNQPQHF.

This clone occurred once. This chain uses TRBV5-1 with TRBJ1-1; no reliable D call. The length of the CDR3 is 12 residues. Deletions cut 7 bases from V and 1 base from J, with 8 bases between. Germline V gives CDR1 SGHRS, CDR2 YFSETQ. CDR3 in amino acids: CASRRGNTEAFF. DNA of the CDR3: TGCGCCAGCCGCCGAGGGAACACTGAAGCTTTCTTT. The variable domain in full, completed from reference TRBV5-1 and TRBJ1-1, reads KAGVTQTPRYLIKTRGQQVTLSCSPISGHRSVSWYQQTPGQGLQFLFEYFSETQRNKGNFPGRFSGRQFSNSRSEMNVSTLELGDSALYLCASRRGNTEAFFGQGTRLTVV.

CDR3 amino acids: CAISAHPSYEQYF. In DNA, the CDR3 is TGTGCCATCAGTGCCCACCCCTCCTACGAGCAGTACTTC. The rearrangement joins TRBV10-3 to TRBJ2-7, with D hard to call. The CDR3 is 13 residues long. Trimming pared 4 bases from V and 0 bases from J, leaving 7 bases between. Germline V gene lookup returns CDR1 ENHRY and CDR2 SYGVKD.

J is TRBJ2-5 and V is TRBV4-1; tentative D call: TRBD1 (6 bases). Germline values: CDR1 MGHRA, CDR2 YSYEKL. V lost 0 bases, J lost 1 base, and 12 bases lay in between. The CDR3 has 16 amino acids. CDR3 DNA sequence: TGCGCCAGCAGCCAAGACAGGGGAGAAGCCCAAGAGACCCAGTACTTC. Protein sequence: CASSQDRGEAQETQYF.

This rearrangement joins TRBV30 to TRBJ2-3; 13 bases agree with TRBD2. In germline, CDR1 is GTSNPN, CDR2 SVGIG (reference sequence). CDR3 length: 17 residues. V gave up 2 bases and J gave up 4 bases; unmatched junction bases: 9. The CDR3 reads CAWSSRRTSGSADTQYF. CDR3 DNA sequence: TGTGCCTGGAGTTCCCGACGGACTAGCGGGAGTGCAGATACGCAGTATTTT.

The V and J genes are TRBV19 and TRBJ2-7, with D perhaps matching TRBD2 (6 bases). In germline, CDR1 is LNHDA, CDR2 SQIVND (reference sequence). Trimming took 5 bases from V and 6 from J, leaving 17 bases between them. The CDR3 extends over 14 amino acids. The CDR3 loop is CASSSQTGVGEQYF. The CDR3 DNA is TGTGCCAGTAGTTCCCAGACGGGAGTTGGCGAGCAGTACTTC.

The rearrangement uses TRBV10-3 and TRBJ1-1; D not certain. Per the germline V gene, CDR1 is ENHRY and CDR2 is SYGVKD. The length of the CDR3 is 14 residues. The V end lost 7 bases, the J end lost 6 bases, and 18 bases lay between the germline ends. The CDR3, as DNA: TGTGCCATCACACCCGGGGTTGATGGGGCTGAAGCTTTCTTT. Its protein product is CAITPGVDGAEAFF.

This chain links TRBV7-3 with TRBJ1-1; TRBD1 might be the D (5 bases). V lost 2 bases and J lost 5, with 12 bases in between. CDR1 and CDR2 (germline): SGHTA, FQGTGA. The CDR3 has 14 amino acids. CDR3 sequence: CASSLGPKGTEAFF. The CDR3 DNA sequence: TGTGCCAGCAGCTTAGGACCCAAGGGGACTGAAGCTTTCTTT.

The CDR3 region is CASSQRGITEAFF. DNA of the CDR3: TGTGCCAGCAGCCAGAGAGGGATCACTGAAGCTTTCTTT. The chain joins TRBV7-9 to TRBJ1-1, with D unresolved. This CDR3 has 13 amino acids. Germline V CDR1 and CDR2: SEHNR, FQNEAQ (reference sequence). V gave up 5 bases and J gave up 4 bases, with 11 bases separating them.

The chain uses TRBV15 and TRBJ2-1; D is unresolved. Germline CDR1 LNHNV, CDR2 YYDKDF (reference sequence). V was trimmed by 1 base and J by 0 bases, leaving 7 bases between them. The CDR3 is made up of 15 amino acids. The CDR3 reads CATSRGGSSYNEQFF. The CDR3 DNA reads TGTGCCACCAGCAGAGGCGGAAGCTCCTACAATGAGCAGTTCTTC.